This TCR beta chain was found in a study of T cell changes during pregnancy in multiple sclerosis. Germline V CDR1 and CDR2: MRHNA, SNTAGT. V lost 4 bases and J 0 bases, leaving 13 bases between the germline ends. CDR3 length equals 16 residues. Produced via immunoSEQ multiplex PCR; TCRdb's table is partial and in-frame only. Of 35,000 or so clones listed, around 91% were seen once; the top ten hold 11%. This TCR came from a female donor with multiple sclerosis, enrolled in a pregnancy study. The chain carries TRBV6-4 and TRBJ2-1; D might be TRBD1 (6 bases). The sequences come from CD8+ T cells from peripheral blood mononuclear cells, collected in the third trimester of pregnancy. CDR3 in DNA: TGTGCCAGCAGTGTTTTAGACAGGCCCTCCTACAATGAGCAGTTCTTC. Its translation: CASSVLDRPSYNEQFF.